A selection of T cell receptor beta chains follows, all from one sample in a study of metastatic and nonmetastatic thyroid tumors. TCRdb re-analyzed the PCR reads using MiXCR. The sample lists 60,000 or so clones, approximately 4% seen once, with 20% to 25% in the top ten. The material sequenced was blood. These receptors all come from a female donor with papillary thyroid cancer or a benign thyroid nodule (not recorded which). Some clones in this sample may be carry-over from other donors' samples. Each CDR3 is given with its conserved first and last residue. Fields, in order: clone size, J gene, V gene, D gene, CDR3 protein, CDR3 DNA. The D gene is left open where the match is weak. Clone size is stated in some rows and not others, as once, few, many or a class when expanded.

>few|TRBJ2-1|TRBV5-4|TRBD2
CASILVAGTSVYNEQFF
TGTGCCAGCATCTTGGTAGCGGGGACTAGCGTCTACAATGAGCAGTTCTTC
>many|TRBJ2-3|TRBV10-3|-
CAISAVRRLDTQYF
TGTGCCATCAGTGCTGTGCGGCGTCTCGATACGCAGTATTTT
>many|TRBJ2-2|TRBV6-1|TRBD1
CASSQGAMPVGGELFF
TGTGCCAGCAGTCAGGGGGCTATGCCCGTGGGCGGGGAGCTGTTTTTT
>many|TRBJ2-5|TRBV24-1|TRBD1
CATSASTGLRETQYF
TGTGCCACCAGTGCCTCGACAGGGTTGAGAGAGACCCAGTACTTC
>few|TRBJ1-1|TRBV15|-
CATSGGGLNTEAFF
TGTGCCACCAGCGGCGGAGGATTAAACACTGAAGCTTTCTTT
>-|TRBJ2-7|TRBV20-1|-
CSARSAERGKSEQYF
TGCAGTGCTCGCAGCGCCGAGAGGGGGAAGAGCGAGCAGTACTTC
>many|TRBJ2-5|TRBV7-2|-
CASSLGSRETQYF
TGTGCCAGCAGCTTAGGGTCCAGGGAGACCCAGTACTTC
>few|TRBJ2-2|TRBV4-1|-
CASSRYSGTGELFF
TGCGCCAGCAGCCGTTACTCCGGGACTGGGGAGCTGTTTTTT
>few|TRBJ1-5|TRBV6-1|-
CASIEEAWDQPQHF
TGTGCCAGCATTGAAGAGGCGTGGGATCAGCCCCAGCATTTT
>many|TRBJ2-5|TRBV20-1|-
CSAREESSLVFHQETQYF
TGCAGTGCTAGAGAGGAGAGCAGCTTAGTCTTCCACCAAGAGACCCAGTACTTC
>many|TRBJ2-1|TRBV12-3/TRBV12-4|-
CASRWDRDNEQFF
TGTGCCAGCAGGTGGGACCGAGACAATGAGCAGTTCTTC
>many|TRBJ2-1|TRBV18|TRBD1
CASSRGTGYPNEQFF
TGTGCCAGCTCACGGGGGACAGGGTATCCCAATGAGCAGTTCTTC
>many|TRBJ2-1|TRBV3-1|-
CASSQVGRESNEQFF
TGTGCCAGCAGCCAAGTGGGGCGGGAAAGCAATGAGCAGTTCTTC
>-|TRBJ2-7|TRBV7-3|-
CASSYGQSRQYF
TGTGCCAGCAGTTACGGACAGTCCCGGCAGTACTTC
>many|TRBJ2-7|TRBV5-6|TRBD1
CASSSQPGQGSEQYF
TGTGCCAGCAGCTCACAACCGGGACAGGGTTCCGAGCAGTACTTC
>few|TRBJ2-2|TRBV19|-
CASSIGMGAGELFF
TGTGCCAGTAGTATAGGGATGGGTGCCGGGGAGCTGTTTTTT
>-|TRBJ2-5|TRBV7-2|TRBD1
CASSLRDRDEETQYF
TGTGCCAGCAGCTTAAGAGACAGGGACGAAGAGACCCAGTACTTC
>many|TRBJ2-6|TRBV7-9|-
CASSLVGLSGANVLTF
TGTGCCAGCAGCTTAGTCGGTCTCTCTGGGGCCAACGTCCTGACTTTC